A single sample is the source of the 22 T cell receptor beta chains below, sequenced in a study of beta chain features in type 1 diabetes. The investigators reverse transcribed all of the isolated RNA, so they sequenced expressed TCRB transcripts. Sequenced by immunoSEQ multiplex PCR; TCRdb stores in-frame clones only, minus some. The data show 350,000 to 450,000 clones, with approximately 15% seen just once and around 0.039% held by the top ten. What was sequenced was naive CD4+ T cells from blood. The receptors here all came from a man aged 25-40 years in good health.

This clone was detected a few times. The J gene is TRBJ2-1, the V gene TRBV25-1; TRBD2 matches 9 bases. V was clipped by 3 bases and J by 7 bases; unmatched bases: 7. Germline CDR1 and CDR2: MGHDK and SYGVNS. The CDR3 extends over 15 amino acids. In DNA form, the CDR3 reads TGTGCCAGCAGTGACCCCCGGACTAGCGTTAATGAGCAGTTCTTC. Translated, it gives CASSDPRTSVNEQFF. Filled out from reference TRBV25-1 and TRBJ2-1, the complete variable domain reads EADIYQTPRYLVIGTGKKITLECSQTMGHDKMYWYQQDPGMELHLIHYSYGVNSTEKGDLSSESTVSRIRTEHFPLTLESARPSHTSQYLCASSDPRTSVNEQFFGPGTRLTVL.

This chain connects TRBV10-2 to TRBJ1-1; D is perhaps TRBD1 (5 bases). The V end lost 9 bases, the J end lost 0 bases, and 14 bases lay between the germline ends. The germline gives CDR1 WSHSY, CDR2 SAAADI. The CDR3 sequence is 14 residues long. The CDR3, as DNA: TGCGCCAGTGGGACGGTCGGGTTGAACACTGAAGCTTTCTTT. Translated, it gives CASGTVGLNTEAFF.

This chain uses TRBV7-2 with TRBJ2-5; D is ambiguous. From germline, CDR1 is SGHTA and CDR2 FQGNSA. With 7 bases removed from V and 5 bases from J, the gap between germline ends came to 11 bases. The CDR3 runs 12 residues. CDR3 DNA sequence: TGTGCCAGCACCCTTTCCCGGGAGACCCAGTACTTC. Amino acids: CASTLSRETQYF.

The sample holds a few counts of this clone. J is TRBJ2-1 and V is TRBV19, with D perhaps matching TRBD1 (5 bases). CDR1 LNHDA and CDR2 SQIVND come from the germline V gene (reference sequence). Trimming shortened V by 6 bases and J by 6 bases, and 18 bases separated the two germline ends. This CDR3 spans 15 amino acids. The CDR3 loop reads CASSKGGLQGNEQFF. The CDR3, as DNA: TGTGCCAGTAGCAAGGGTGGGCTTCAGGGCAATGAGCAGTTCTTC.

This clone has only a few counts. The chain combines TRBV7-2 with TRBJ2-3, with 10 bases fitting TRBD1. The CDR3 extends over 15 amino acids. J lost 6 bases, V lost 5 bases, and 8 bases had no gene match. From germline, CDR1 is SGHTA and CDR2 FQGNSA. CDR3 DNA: TGTGCCAGCAGCCGCCGACAGGGGGCCGGGGATACGCAGTATTTT. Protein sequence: CASSRRQGAGDTQYF.

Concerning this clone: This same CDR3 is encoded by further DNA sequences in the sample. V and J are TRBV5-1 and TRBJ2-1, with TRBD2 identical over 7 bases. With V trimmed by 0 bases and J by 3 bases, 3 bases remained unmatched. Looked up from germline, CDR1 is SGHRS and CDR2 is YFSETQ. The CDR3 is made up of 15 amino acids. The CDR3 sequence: CASSLGLADYNEQFF. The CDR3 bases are TGCGCCAGCAGCTTGGGCCTAGCGGACTACAATGAGCAGTTCTTC.

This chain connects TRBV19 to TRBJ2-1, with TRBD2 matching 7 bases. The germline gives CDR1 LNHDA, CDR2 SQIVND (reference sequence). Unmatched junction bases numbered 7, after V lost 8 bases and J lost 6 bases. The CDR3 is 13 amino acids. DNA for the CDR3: TGTGCCAGTGGTCCTAGCGGTCGCAATGAGCAGTTCTTC. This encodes CASGPSGRNEQFF.

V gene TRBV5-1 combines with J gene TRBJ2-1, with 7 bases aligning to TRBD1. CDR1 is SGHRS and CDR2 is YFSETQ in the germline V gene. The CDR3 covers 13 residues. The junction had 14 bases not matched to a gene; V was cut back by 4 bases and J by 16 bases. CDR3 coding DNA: TGCGCCAGCAGCCCGGTATTCGACAGGGTGGAATTCTTC. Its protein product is CASSPVFDRVEFF.

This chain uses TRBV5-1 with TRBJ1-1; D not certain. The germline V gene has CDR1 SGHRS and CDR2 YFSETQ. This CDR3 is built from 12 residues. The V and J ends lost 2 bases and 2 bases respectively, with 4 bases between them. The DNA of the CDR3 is TGCGCCAGCAGCTTTCAAAACACTGAAGCTTTCTTT. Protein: CASSFQNTEAFF.

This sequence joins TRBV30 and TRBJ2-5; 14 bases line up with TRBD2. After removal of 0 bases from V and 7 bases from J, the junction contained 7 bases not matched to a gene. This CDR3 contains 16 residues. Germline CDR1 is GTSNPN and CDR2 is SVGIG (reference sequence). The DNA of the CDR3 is TGTGCCTGGAGTGTACGGACTAGCGGGAGGATGCGGACCCAGTACTTC. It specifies CAWSVRTSGRMRTQYF. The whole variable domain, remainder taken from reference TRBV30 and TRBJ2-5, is SQTIHQWPATLVQPVGSPLSLECTVEGTSNPNLYWYRQAAGRGLQLLFYSVGIGQISSEVPQNLSASRPQDRQFILSSKKLLLSDSGFYLCAWSVRTSGRMRTQYFGPGTRLLVL.

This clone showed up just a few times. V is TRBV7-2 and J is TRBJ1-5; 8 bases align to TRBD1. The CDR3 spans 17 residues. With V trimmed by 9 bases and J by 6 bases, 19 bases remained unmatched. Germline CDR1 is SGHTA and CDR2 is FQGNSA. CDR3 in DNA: TGTGCCAGTGCTCTTTCCTCGGCAGGGGGCTGGGTTCAGCCCCAGCATTTT. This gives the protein CASALSSAGGWVQPQHF.

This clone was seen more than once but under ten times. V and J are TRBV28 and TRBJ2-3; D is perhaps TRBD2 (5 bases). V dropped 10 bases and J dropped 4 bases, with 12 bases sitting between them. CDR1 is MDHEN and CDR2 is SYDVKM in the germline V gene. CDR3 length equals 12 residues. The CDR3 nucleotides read TGTGCCACCCGGGGAGCGGCAGATACGCAGTATTTT. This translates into CATRGAADTQYF.

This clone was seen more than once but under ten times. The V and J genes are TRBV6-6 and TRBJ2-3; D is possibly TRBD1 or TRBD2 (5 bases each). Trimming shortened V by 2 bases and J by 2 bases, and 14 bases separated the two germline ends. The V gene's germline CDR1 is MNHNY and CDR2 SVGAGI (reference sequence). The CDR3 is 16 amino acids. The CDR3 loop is CASSYTRRGLTDTQYF. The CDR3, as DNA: TGTGCCAGCAGTTACACCCGCCGGGGCCTCACAGATACGCAGTATTTT.

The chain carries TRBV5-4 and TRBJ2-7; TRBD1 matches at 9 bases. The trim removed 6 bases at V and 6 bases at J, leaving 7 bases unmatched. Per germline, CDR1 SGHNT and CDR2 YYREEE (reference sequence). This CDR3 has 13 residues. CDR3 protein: CASKGQGDFEQYF. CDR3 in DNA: TGTGCCAGCAAGGGACAGGGCGACTTCGAGCAGTACTTC.

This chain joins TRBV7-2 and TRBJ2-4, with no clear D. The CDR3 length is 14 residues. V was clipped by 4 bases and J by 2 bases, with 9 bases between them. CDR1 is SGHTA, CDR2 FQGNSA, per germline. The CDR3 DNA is TGTGCCAGCAGCTCCTGGGAATCCAAAAACATTCAGTACTTC. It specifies CASSSWESKNIQYF.

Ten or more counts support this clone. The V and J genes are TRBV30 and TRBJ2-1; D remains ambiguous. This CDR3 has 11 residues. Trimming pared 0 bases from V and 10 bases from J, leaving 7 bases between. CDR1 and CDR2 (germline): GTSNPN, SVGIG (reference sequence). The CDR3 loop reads CAWSVRMEQFF. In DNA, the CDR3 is TGTGCCTGGAGTGTACGGATGGAGCAGTTCTTC.

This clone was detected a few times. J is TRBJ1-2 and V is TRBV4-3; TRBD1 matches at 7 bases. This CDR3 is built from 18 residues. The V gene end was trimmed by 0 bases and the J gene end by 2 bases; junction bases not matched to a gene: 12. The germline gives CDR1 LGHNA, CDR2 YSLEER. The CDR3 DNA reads TGCGCCAGCAGCCAAGACGGAAGGACAGGAGTCGGAAACTATGGCTACACCTTC. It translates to CASSQDGRTGVGNYGYTF.

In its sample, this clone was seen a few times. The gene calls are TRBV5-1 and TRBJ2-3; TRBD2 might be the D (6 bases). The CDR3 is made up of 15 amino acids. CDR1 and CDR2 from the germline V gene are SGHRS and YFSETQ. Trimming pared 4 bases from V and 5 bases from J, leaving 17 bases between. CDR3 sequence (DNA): TGCGCCAGCAGCCCCTACGGGGGAACAAAAGATACGCAGTATTTT. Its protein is CASSPYGGTKDTQYF.

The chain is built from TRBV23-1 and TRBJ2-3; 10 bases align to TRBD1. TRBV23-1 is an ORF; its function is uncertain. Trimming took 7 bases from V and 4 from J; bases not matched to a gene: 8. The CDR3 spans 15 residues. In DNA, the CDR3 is TGCGCCAGCACCCTCGACAGGGGGCCCCCAGATACGCAGTATTTT. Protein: CASTLDRGPPDTQYF.

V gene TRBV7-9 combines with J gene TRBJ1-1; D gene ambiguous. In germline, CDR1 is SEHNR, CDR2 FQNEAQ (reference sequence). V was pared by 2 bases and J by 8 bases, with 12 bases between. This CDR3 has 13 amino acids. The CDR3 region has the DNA TGTGCCAGCAGCTTATTCCGGGCCGAAGAAGCTTTCTTT. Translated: CASSLFRAEEAFF.

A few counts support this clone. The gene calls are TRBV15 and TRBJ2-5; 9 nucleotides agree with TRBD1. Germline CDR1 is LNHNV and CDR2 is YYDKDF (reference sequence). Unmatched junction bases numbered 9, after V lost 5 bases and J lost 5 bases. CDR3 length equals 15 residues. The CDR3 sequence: CATSGIQGAGETQYF. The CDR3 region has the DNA TGTGCCACCAGCGGTATACAGGGGGCTGGTGAGACCCAGTACTTC.

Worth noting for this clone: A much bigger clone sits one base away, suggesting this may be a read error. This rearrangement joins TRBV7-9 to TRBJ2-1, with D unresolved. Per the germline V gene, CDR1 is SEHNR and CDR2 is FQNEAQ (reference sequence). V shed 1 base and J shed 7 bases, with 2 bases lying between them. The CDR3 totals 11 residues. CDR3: CASSLGNEQFF. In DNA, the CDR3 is TGTGCCAGCAGCTTAGGAAATGAGCAGTTCTTC.